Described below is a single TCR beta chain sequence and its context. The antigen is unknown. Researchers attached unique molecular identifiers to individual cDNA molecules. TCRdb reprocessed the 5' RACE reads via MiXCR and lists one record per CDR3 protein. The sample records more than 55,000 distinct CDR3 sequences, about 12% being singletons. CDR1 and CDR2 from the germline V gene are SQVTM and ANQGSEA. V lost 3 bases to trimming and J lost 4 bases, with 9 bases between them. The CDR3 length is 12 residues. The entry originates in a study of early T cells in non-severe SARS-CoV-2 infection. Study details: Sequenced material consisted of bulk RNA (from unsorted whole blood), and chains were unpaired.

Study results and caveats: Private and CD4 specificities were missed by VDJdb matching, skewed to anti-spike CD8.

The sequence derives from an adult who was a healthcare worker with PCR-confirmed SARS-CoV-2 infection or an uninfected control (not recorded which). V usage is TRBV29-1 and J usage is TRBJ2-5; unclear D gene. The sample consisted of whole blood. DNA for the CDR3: TGCAGCGTTGATAACGTACTAGAGACCCAGTACTTC. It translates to CSVDNVLETQYF.